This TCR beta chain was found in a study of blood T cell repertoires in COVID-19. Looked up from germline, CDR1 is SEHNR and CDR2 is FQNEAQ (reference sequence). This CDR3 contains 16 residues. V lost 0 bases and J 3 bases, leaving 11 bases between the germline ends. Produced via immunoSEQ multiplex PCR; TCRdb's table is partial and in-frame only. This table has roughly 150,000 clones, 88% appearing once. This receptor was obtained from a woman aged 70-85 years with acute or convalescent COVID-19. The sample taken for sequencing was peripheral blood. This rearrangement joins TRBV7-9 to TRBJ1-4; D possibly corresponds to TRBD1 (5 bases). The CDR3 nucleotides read TGTGCCAGCAGCTTAGCCTTGGGGCAAGCTAATGAAAAACTGTTTTTT. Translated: CASSLALGQANEKLFF.